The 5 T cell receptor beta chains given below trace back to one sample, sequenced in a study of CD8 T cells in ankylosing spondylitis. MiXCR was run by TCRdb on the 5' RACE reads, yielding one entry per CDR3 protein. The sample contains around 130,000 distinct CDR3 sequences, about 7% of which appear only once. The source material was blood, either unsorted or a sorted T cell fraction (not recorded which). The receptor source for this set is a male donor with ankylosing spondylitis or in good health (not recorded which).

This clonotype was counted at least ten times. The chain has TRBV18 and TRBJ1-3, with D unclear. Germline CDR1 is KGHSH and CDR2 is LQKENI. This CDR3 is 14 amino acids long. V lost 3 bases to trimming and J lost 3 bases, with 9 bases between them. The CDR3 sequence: CASSPPHSGNTIYF. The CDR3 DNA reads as TGTGCCAGCTCACCGCCCCACAGTGGAAACACCATATATTTT.

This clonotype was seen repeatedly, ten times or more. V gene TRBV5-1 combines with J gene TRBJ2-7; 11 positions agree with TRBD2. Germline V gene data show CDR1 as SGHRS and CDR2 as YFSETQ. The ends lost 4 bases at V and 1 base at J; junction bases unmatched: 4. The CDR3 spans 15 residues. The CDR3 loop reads CASSTGLAESYEQYF. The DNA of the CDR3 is TGCGCCAGCAGCACGGGACTAGCGGAATCCTACGAGCAGTACTTC.

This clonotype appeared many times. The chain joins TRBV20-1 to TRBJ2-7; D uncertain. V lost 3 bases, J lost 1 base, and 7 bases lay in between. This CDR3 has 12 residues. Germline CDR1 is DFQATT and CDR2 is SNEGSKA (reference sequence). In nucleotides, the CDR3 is TGCAGTGCTAGTACCCCGTCCTACGAGCAGTACTTC. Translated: CSASTPSYEQYF.

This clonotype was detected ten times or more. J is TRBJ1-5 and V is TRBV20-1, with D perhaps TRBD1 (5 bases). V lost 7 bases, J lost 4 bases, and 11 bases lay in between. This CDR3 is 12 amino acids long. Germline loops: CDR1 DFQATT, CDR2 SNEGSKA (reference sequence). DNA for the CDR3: TGCAGTGTCGCAGGGCCAAATCAGCCCCAGCATTTT. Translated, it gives CSVAGPNQPQHF.

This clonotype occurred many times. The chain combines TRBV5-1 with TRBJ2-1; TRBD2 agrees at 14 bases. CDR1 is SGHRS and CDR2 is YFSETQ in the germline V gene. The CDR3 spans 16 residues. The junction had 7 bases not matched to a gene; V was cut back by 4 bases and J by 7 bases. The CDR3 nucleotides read TGCGCCAGCAGCCATAGACTAGCGGGGGGGTTAAATGAGCAGTTCTTC. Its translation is CASSHRLAGGLNEQFF.